What follows are 23 T cell receptor beta chains derived from one specimen sequenced in a study of beta chain features in type 1 diabetes. Findings and limits, study-wide: All four CD4+ subsets from Type 1 diabetes patients carried moderately but significantly shorter TCRB CDR3s.

Expressed TCRB transcripts were sequenced because the entire RNA isolate underwent reverse transcription. Clones were sequenced by immunoSEQ multiplex PCR, and TCRdb holds only the in-frame ones, with some missing. The table lists roughly 400,000 clones, over 8.5% of them singletons. Their cognate antigens are unknown. Sequenced input: central memory CD4+ T cells from blood. These receptors originate from a young man with type 1 diabetes.

This clone was found a few times. The chain employs TRBV25-1 and TRBJ1-1; D perhaps matches TRBD1 (5 bases). The CDR3 covers 13 residues. Germline V gene lookup returns CDR1 MGHDK and CDR2 SYGVNS. Trimming left V 7 bases short and J 1 base short, with 10 bases between. CDR3: CASKLQENTEAFF. CDR3 nucleotide sequence: TGTGCCAGCAAGCTACAGGAGAACACTGAAGCTTTCTTT.

J is TRBJ1-1 and V is TRBV19; D unresolved. The CDR3 contains 13 residues. In germline, CDR1 is LNHDA, CDR2 SQIVND (reference sequence). Trimming cost V 8 bases and J 1 base, with 11 bases left between them. The CDR3 DNA follows: TGTGCCAGTTCCGGACGGCCGAACACTGAAGCTTTCTTT. Residues: CASSGRPNTEAFF.

This clone was detected only a few times. The chain recombines TRBV6-5 with TRBJ1-2, with no clear D. V lost 6 bases and J 4 bases, leaving 18 bases between the germline ends. There are 15 residues in the CDR3. Germline V lookup: CDR1 MNHEY, CDR2 SVGAGI. CDR3: CASRDMAAAFYGYTF. CDR3 bases: TGTGCCAGCAGGGATATGGCGGCGGCTTTCTATGGCTACACCTTC.

The CDR3: CSVGQGVADTQYF. CDR3 bases: TGCAGCGTAGGACAGGGCGTTGCAGATACGCAGTATTTT. V usage is TRBV29-1 and J usage is TRBJ2-3; 8 bases line up with TRBD1. CDR1 and CDR2 from the germline V gene are SQVTM and ANQGSEA. The trim removed 6 bases at V and 4 bases at J, leaving 6 bases unmatched. The CDR3 length is 13 residues.

This clone was seen a few times. The J gene is TRBJ1-2, the V gene TRBV19; 7 bases agree with TRBD1. CDR3 length: 14 residues. Trimming removed 4 bases from V and 2 bases from J; junction bases left unmatched: 4. Germline V gives CDR1 LNHDA, CDR2 SQIVND (reference sequence). The CDR3 sequence: CASSRTGNNYGYTF. The CDR3 bases are TGTGCCAGTAGTAGGACAGGAAACAACTATGGCTACACCTTC. Full variable domain (missing parts from reference TRBV19 and TRBJ1-2): DGGITQSPKYLFRKEGQNVTLSCEQNLNHDAMYWYRQDPGQGLRLIYYSQIVNDFQKGDIAEGYSVSREKKESFPLTVTSAQKNPTAFYLCASSRTGNNYGYTFGSGTRLTVV.

This clone was counted between two and nine times. This sample includes further DNA sequences coding for the same CDR3. CDR3 protein: CAWSVQGNQPQHF. DNA of the CDR3: TGTGCCTGGAGTGTACAGGGTAATCAGCCCCAGCATTTT. The chain recombines TRBV30 with TRBJ1-5, with D tentatively TRBD1 (6 bases). Trimming took off 0 bases at V and 4 bases at J, with 7 bases between the two ends. Germline V gene sequence: CDR1 GTSNPN, CDR2 SVGIG (reference sequence). CDR3 length: 13 residues.

The CDR3 nucleotides read TGTGCCAGCAGTGACCACAGCGATAACACTGAAGCTTTCTTT. It is translated as CASSDHSDNTEAFF. This sequence joins TRBV6-4 and TRBJ1-1; D remains unclear. V gave up 2 bases and J gave up 2 bases, with 9 bases separating them. Germline CDR1 is MRHNA and CDR2 is SNTAGT. The CDR3 contains 14 residues.

This clone was seen only a few times. The chain couples TRBV6-6 to TRBJ1-1; D perhaps matches TRBD1 (5 bases). CDR3 length equals 15 residues. CDR1 MNHNY and CDR2 SVGAGI come from the germline V gene (reference sequence). V shed 5 bases and J shed 0 bases, with 13 bases lying between them. This chain's CDR3 is CASSTTGTVNTEAFF. CDR3 DNA sequence: TGTGCCAGCAGTACCACCGGGACGGTGAACACTGAAGCTTTCTTT.

This clone was detected a few times. This chain links TRBV6-1 with TRBJ1-5; D unclear. V was pared by 2 bases and J by 11 bases, with 7 bases between. The CDR3 is 11 amino acids. Germline V CDR1 and CDR2: MNHNS, SASEGT. CDR3 region: CASSERSAQHF. Written as DNA, the CDR3 is TGTGCCAGCAGTGAAAGGTCGGCCCAGCATTTT.

This clone was observed a handful of times. The chain employs TRBV18 and TRBJ2-1, with 12 nucleotides matching TRBD2. The CDR3 covers 17 residues. V was clipped by 0 bases and J by 8 bases; unmatched bases: 8. Germline V gives CDR1 KGHSH, CDR2 LQKENI. This CDR3 reads CASSPPFSLAGGDEQFF. In DNA, the CDR3 is TGTGCCAGCTCACCACCGTTTTCACTAGCGGGAGGCGATGAGCAGTTCTTC.

This clone was observed a few times. This chain links TRBV28 with TRBJ1-2; maybe TRBD1 (5 bases). The CDR3 spans 14 residues. Trimming took off 6 bases at V and 2 bases at J, with 13 bases between the two ends. CDR1 MDHEN and CDR2 SYDVKM come from the germline V gene. The CDR3 loop reads CASSLTDRNYGYTF. As DNA, the CDR3 is TGTGCCAGCAGCTTAACCGACAGAAACTATGGCTACACCTTC.

This clone appeared a few times. V is TRBV28 and J is TRBJ2-2; 8 nucleotides line up with TRBD1. This CDR3 has 17 amino acids. Germline CDR1 MDHEN, CDR2 SYDVKM. With 0 bases clipped from V and 7 bases from J, the junction kept 10 bases outside the gene matches. CDR3 sequence (DNA): TGTGCCAGCAGTTTATGGCCAGGGGGCACGAGGGACGGGGAGCTGTTTTTT. Encoded protein: CASSLWPGGTRDGELFF.

This clone was recorded a few times. Other DNA sequences in this specimen translate into the identical CDR3. The V gene is TRBV7-2, the J gene TRBJ2-7; D is perhaps TRBD2 (6 bases). V was trimmed by 1 base and J by 9 bases, leaving 7 bases between them. The CDR3 extends over 11 amino acids. Germline CDR1 is SGHTA and CDR2 is FQGNSA. The CDR3 region has the DNA TGTGCCAGCAGCTTAGGGCGGGGGCAGTACTTC. Amino acids: CASSLGRGQYF.

This clone was found a few times. The chain links TRBV4-1 to TRBJ2-3, with 11 bases fitting TRBD2. The CDR3 consists of 17 residues. The V gene's germline CDR1 is MGHRA and CDR2 YSYEKL. The junction had 6 bases not matched to a gene; V was cut back by 0 bases and J by 4 bases. This CDR3 reads CASSQELAGVQADTQYF. The CDR3 DNA is TGCGCCAGCAGCCAAGAACTAGCGGGAGTCCAGGCAGATACGCAGTATTTT.

This clone was seen a few times. The J gene is TRBJ1-6, the V gene TRBV13, with 7 bases aligning to TRBD1. V shed 2 bases and J 9 bases; nucleotides not matched to a gene: 10. Germline V gene data show CDR1 as PRHDT and CDR2 as FYEKMQ (reference sequence). CDR3 length: 16 amino acids. CDR3 nucleotide sequence: TGTGCCAGCAGCTTACAACAGGGGCTGGGATCTTCACCCCTCCACTTT. Its protein product is CASSLQQGLGSSPLHF.

This chain joins TRBV19 and TRBJ2-2, with D possibly TRBD2 on 6 matching bases. The V end was cut by 5 bases, the J end by 4 bases, with 11 bases between. This CDR3 is 14 amino acids long. CDR1 LNHDA and CDR2 SQIVND come from the germline V gene (reference sequence). Written as DNA, the CDR3 is TGTGCCAGTAGTCCCTTCGGGAGCACCGGGGAGCTGTTTTTT. Residues: CASSPFGSTGELFF.

The CDR3: CASSIEVRRNTEAFF. Written as DNA, the CDR3 is TGTGCCAGTAGTATAGAGGTACGGCGGAACACTGAAGCTTTCTTT. This rearrangement joins TRBV19 to TRBJ1-1, with no clear D. This CDR3 contains 15 residues. V lost 0 bases and J 1 base, leaving 9 bases between the germline ends. CDR1 is LNHDA and CDR2 is SQIVND in the germline V gene (reference sequence).

The V call is TRBV28, the J call TRBJ2-7; 7 bases line up with TRBD1. Germline V gene sequence: CDR1 MDHEN, CDR2 SYDVKM. J was trimmed by 2 bases and V by 6 bases; bases with no gene match: 7. The CDR3 sequence is 14 residues long. CDR3 bases: TGTGCCAGCAGATACCGACAGGGCCCCTACGAGCAGTACTTC. Translating gives CASRYRQGPYEQYF. The full variable domain, with the rest looked up from reference TRBV28 and TRBJ2-7, is DVKVTQSSRYLVKRTGEKVFLECVQDMDHENMFWYRQDPGLGLRLIYFSYDVKMKEKGDIPEGYSVSREKKERFSLILESASTNQTSMYLCASRYRQGPYEQYFGPGTRLTVT.

This chain joins TRBV29-1 and TRBJ2-7, with 7 nucleotides matching TRBD1. This CDR3 is 13 amino acids long. Trimming took 7 bases from V and 5 from J; bases not matched to a gene: 11. The germline V gene encodes CDR1 SQVTM and CDR2 ANQGSEA. The CDR3 sequence is CSGGEGAWDEQYF. The CDR3, as DNA: TGCAGCGGGGGCGAGGGGGCATGGGACGAGCAGTACTTC.

This clone occurred a few times. This chain joins TRBV6-1 and TRBJ2-1; TRBD2 agrees at 8 bases. CDR1 MNHNS and CDR2 SASEGT come from the germline V gene. This CDR3 has 12 amino acids. CDR3 region: CVAGTSYNEQFF. Written as DNA, the CDR3 is TGTGTAGCCGGGACTAGCTACAATGAGCAGTTCTTC.

V usage is TRBV7-3 and J usage is TRBJ2-3; possibly TRBD2 for D (6 bases). The CDR3 has 13 amino acids. Trimming shortened V by 5 bases and J by 8 bases, and 14 bases separated the two germline ends. The germline V gene encodes CDR1 SGHTA and CDR2 FQGTGA. The CDR3 nucleotides read TGTGCCAGCAGCCCCTTGGGAGGCGTTACGCAGTATTTT. Translating gives CASSPLGGVTQYF.

The CDR3 DNA follows: TGCGCCAGCAGGGAACCGGGACAGGGCTTTTTTTATGGCTACACCTTC. Residues: CASREPGQGFFYGYTF. The chain combines TRBV5-1 with TRBJ1-2; 9 bases fit TRBD1. The CDR3 has 16 residues. The trim removed 5 bases at V and 5 bases at J, leaving 13 bases unmatched. CDR1 and CDR2 (germline): SGHRS, YFSETQ.

To note about this clone: At one boundary the junction diverges from the germline segment, which might be a read error. The chain recombines TRBV6-5 with TRBJ2-1; weak D call: TRBD2 (6 bases). The germline gives CDR1 MNHEY, CDR2 SVGAGI. The CDR3 extends over 12 amino acids. In DNA form, the CDR3 reads TGTGCCATCAGTCCCGGGGGCAATGAGCAGTTCTTC. Residues: CAISPGGNEQFF.